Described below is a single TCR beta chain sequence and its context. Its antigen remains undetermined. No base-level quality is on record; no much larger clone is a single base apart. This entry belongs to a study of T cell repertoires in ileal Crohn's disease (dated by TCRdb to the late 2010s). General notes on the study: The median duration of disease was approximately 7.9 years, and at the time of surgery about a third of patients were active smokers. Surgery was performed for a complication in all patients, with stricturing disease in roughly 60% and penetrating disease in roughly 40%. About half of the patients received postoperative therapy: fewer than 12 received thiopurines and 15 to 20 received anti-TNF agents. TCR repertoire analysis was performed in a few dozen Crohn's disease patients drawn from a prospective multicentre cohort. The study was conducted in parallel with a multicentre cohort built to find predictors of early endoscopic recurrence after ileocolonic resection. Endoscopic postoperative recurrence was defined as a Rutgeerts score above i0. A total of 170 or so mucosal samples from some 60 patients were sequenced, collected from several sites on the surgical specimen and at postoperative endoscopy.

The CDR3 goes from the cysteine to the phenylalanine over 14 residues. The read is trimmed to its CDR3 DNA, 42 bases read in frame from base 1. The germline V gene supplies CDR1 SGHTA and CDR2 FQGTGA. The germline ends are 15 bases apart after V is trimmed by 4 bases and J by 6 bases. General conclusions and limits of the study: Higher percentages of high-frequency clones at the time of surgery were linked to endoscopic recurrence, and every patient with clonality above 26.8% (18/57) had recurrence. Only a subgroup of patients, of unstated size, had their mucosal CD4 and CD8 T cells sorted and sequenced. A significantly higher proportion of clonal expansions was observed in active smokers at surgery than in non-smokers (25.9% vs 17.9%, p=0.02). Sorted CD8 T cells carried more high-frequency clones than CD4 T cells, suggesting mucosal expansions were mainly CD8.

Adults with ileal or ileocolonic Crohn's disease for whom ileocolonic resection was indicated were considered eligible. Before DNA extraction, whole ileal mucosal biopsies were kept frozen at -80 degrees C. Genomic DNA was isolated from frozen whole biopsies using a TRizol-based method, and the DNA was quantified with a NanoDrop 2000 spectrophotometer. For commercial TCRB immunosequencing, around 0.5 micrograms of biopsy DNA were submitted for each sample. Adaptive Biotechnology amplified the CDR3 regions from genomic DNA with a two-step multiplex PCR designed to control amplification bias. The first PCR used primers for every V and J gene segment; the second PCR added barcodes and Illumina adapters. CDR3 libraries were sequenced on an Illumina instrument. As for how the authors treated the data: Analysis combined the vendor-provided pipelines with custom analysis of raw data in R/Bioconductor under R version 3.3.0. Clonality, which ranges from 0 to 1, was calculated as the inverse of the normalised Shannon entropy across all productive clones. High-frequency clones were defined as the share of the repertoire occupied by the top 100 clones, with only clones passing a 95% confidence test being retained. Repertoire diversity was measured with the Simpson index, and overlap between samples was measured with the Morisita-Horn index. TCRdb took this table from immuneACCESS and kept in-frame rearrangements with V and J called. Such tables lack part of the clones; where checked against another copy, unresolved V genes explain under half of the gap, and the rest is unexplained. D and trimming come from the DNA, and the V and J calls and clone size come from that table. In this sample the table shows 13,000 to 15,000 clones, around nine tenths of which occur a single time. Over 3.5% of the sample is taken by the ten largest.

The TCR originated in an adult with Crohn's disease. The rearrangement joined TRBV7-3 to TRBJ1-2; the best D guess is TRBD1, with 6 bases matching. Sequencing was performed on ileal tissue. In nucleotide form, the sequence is TGTGCCAGCAGCTCCGCTACAGGGAGTAATGGCTACACCTTC. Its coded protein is CASSSATGSNGYTF.